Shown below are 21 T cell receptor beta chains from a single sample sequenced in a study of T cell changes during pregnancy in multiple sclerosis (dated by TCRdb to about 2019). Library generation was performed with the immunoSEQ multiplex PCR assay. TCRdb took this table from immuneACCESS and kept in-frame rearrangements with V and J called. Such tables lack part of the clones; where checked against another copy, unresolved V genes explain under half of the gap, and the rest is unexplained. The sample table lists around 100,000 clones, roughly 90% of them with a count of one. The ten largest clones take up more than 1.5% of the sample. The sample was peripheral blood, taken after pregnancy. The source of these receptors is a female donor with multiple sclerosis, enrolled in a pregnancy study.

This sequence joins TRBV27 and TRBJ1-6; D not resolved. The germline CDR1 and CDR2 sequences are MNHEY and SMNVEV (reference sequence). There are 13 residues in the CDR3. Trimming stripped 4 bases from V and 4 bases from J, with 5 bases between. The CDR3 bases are TGTGCCAGCAGTTACGGGTATAATTCACCCCTCCACTTT. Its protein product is CASSYGYNSPLHF.

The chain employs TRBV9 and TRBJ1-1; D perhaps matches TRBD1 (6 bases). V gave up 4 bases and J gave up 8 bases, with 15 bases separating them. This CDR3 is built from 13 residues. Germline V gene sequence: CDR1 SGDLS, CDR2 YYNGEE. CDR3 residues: CASSRRQGTEAFF. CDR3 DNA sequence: TGTGCCAGCAGCCGACGCCAGGGGACAGAAGCTTTCTTT.

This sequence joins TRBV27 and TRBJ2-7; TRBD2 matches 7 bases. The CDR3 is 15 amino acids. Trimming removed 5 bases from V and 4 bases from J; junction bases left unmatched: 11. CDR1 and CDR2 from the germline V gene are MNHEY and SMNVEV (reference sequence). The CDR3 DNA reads TGTGCCAGCAGTACCACAGGACTAGGAATATACGAGCAGTACTTC. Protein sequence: CASSTTGLGIYEQYF.

The CDR3 coding sequence is TGTGCCAGCAGCCAGGGGGGAGTTGGGGCCAACGTCCTGACTTTC. Its protein product is CASSQGGVGANVLTF. The chain links TRBV6-1 to TRBJ2-6; a weak D match, TRBD1 (7 bases). CDR1 MNHNS and CDR2 SASEGT come from the germline V gene. The CDR3 spans 15 residues. Deletions cut 6 bases from V and 3 bases from J, with 12 bases between.

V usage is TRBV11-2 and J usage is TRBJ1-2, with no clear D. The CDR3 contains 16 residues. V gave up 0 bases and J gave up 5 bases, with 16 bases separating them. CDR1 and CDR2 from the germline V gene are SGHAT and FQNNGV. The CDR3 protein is CASSLDLGGAEYGYTF. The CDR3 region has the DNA TGTGCCAGCAGCTTAGATCTCGGCGGAGCGGAATATGGCTACACCTTC.

The CDR3 coding sequence is TGTGCCAGCAGCGCCGGGACTCCCGAGCAGTACTTC. Residues: CASSAGTPEQYF. The chain joins TRBV9 to TRBJ2-7, with D tentatively TRBD2 (6 bases). The CDR3 spans 12 residues. V lost 3 bases and J 6 bases, leaving 10 bases between the germline ends. Looked up from germline, CDR1 is SGDLS and CDR2 is YYNGEE.

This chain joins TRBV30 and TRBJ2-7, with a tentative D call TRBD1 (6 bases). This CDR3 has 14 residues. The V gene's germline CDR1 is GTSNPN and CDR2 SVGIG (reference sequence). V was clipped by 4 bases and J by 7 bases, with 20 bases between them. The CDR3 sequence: CAWTWGQGMGEQYF. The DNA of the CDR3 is TGTGCCTGGACGTGGGGGCAGGGGATGGGAGAGCAGTACTTC.

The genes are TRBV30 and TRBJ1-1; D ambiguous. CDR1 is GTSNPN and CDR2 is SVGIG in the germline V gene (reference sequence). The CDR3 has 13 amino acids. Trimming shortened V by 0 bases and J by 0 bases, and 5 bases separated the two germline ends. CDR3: CAWSVQLNTEAFF. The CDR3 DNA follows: TGTGCCTGGAGTGTACAGCTGAACACTGAAGCTTTCTTT.

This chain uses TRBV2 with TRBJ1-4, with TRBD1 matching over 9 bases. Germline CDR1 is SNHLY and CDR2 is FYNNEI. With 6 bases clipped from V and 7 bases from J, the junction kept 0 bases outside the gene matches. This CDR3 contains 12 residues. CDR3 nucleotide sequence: TGTGCCAGCAGGGGACAGGGTGAAAAACTGTTTTTT. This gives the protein CASRGQGEKLFF.

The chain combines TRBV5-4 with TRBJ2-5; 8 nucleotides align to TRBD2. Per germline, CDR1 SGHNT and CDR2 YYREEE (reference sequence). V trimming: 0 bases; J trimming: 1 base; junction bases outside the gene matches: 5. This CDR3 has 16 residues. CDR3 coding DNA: TGTGCCAGCAGCTTGGTTGGCGGGGGGCCCCAAGAGACCCAGTACTTC. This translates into CASSLVGGGPQETQYF.

In nucleotides, the CDR3 is TGCGCCAGCAGCCTACAGGGGGGTGGCTACACCTTC. Encoded protein: CASSLQGGGYTF. The chain links TRBV4-3 to TRBJ1-2, with 8 bases identical to TRBD1. The CDR3 is 12 residues long. The germline V gene has CDR1 LGHNA and CDR2 YSLEER. V lost 4 bases to trimming and J lost 7 bases; unmatched junction nucleotides: 2.

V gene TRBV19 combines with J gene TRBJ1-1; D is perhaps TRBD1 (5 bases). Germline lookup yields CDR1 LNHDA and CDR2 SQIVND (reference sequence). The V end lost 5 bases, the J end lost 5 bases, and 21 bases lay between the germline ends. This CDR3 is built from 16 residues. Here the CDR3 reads CASSAFTGLKGTEAFF. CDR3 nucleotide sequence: TGTGCCAGTAGTGCCTTTACGGGCCTTAAGGGGACTGAAGCTTTCTTT.

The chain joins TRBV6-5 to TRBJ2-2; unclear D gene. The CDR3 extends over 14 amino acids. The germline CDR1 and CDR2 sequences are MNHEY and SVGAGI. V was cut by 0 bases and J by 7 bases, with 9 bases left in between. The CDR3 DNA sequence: TGTGCCAGCAGTTACTCGACTGTGGACGGGGAGCTGTTTTTT. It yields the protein CASSYSTVDGELFF.

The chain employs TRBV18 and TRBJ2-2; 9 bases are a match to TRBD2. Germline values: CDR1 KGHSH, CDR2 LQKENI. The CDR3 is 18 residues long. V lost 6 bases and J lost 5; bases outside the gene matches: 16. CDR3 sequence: CASSLKLAGQLGTGELFF. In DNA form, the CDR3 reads TGTGCCAGCTCGCTAAAACTAGCGGGTCAACTGGGGACCGGGGAGCTGTTTTTT.

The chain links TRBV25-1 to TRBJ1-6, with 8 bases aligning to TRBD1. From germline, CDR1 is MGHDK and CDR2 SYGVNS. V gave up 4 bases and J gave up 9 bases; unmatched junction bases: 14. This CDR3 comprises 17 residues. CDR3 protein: CASSGGLRGRESSPLHF. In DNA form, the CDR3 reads TGTGCCAGCAGTGGAGGGCTCAGGGGGCGGGAAAGTTCACCCCTCCACTTT.

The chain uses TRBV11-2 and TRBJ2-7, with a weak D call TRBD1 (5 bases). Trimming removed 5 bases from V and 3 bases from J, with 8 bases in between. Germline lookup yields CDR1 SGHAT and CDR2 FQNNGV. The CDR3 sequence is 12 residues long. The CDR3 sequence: CASSTTDYEQYF. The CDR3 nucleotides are TGTGCCAGCAGCACGACAGACTACGAGCAGTACTTC.

CDR3 protein: CASARDIDEKLFF. In nucleotides, the CDR3 is TGTGCCAGCGCTCGGGACATTGATGAAAAACTGTTTTTT. V usage is TRBV2 and J usage is TRBJ1-4; a possible D gene is TRBD1 (6 bases). The CDR3 loop spans 13 amino acids. CDR1 SNHLY and CDR2 FYNNEI come from the germline V gene. V was trimmed by 8 bases and J by 6 bases, leaving 13 bases between them.

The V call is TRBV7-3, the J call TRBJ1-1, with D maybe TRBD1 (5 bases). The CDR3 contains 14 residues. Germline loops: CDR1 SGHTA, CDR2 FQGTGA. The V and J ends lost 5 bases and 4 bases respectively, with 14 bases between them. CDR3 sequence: CASSETGGSTEAFF. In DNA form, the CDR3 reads TGTGCCAGCAGCGAAACCGGGGGGTCCACTGAAGCTTTCTTT.

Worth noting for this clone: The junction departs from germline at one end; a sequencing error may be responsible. The CDR3 DNA reads TGTGCTAGTGGCTTGGGGGGGGACAGCTATGGCTACACCTTC. Translating it yields CASGLGGDSYGYTF. This chain links TRBV12-5 with TRBJ1-2, with 7 nucleotides matching TRBD1. CDR3 length: 14 residues. Looked up from germline, CDR1 is LGHNT and CDR2 is FRNRAP.

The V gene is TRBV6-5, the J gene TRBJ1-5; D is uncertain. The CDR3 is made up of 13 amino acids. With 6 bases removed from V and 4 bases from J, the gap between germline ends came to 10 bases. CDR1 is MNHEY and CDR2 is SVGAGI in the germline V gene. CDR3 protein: CASRHTENQPQHF. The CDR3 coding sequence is TGTGCCAGCAGGCACACAGAGAATCAGCCCCAGCATTTT.

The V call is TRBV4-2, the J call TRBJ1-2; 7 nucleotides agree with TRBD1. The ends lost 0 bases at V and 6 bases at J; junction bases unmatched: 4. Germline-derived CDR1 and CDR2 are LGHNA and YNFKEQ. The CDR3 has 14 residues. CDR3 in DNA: TGTGCCAGCAGCCAAGATCAGACAGGGAATGGCTACACCTTC. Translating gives CASSQDQTGNGYTF.